This is a list of T cell receptor beta chains from one sample in a study of T-cell memory formation after mild COVID-19. TCRdb re-analysed the 5' RACE reads in MiXCR, keeping a single row per CDR3 protein. The sample has 250,000 to 350,000 distinct CDR3 sequences; around 15% are singletons. The sample comprised PBMCs or a T cell subset sorted from them (not recorded which). The receptors originated from a man aged 18 to 35 who had mild COVID-19 (a few samples of this study predate the infection). Cell type and time point are not known. Both conserved end residues are part of each CDR3. D genes are given only for firm matches. The size entry is marked missing in some rows and otherwise reads once, few, many or a size class.

clone size | J gene | D gene | V gene | CDR3 protein | CDR3 DNA
few | TRBJ1-1 | - | TRBV5-1 | CASSLLPQSMNTEAFF | TGCGCCAGCAGCTTGTTACCCCAATCAATGAACACTGAAGCTTTCTTT
- | TRBJ1-1 | - | TRBV5-1 | CASSSLQGSEAFF | TGCGCCAGCAGCTCGTTACAGGGAAGTGAAGCTTTCTTT
few | TRBJ2-3 | - | TRBV23-1 | CASSRNGGDTQYF | TGCGCCAGCAGTCGGAACGGGGGAGATACGCAGTATTTT
many | TRBJ2-5 | - | TRBV2 | CASSGGQETQYF | TGTGCCAGCAGTGGGGGCCAAGAGACCCAGTACTTC
- | TRBJ2-1 | - | TRBV3-1 | CASSQLGLEQFF | TGTGCCAGCAGCCAGCTAGGGTTGGAGCAGTTCTTC
many | TRBJ2-5 | TRBD2 | TRBV12-3/TRBV12-4 | CASTPAAGVNPQYF | TGTGCCAGCACTCCGGCGGCGGGGGTGAATCCCCAGTACTTC
- | TRBJ1-1 | - | TRBV4-2 | CASSPGGVFSGVNTEAFF | TGTGCCAGCAGCCCGGGGGGGGTTTTTAGCGGCGTGAACACTGAAGCTTTCTTT
- | TRBJ2-2 | TRBD2 | TRBV6-1 | CASSWTSAGGELFF | TGTGCCAGCAGTTGGACTAGCGCGGGCGGGGAGCTGTTTTTT
many | TRBJ2-1 | - | TRBV5-1 | CASSETGLTSYNEQFF | TGCGCCAGCAGCGAGACAGGTTTAACCTCCTACAATGAGCAGTTCTTC
many | TRBJ2-1 | TRBD2 | TRBV29-1 | CSVESASGASYNEQFF | TGCAGCGTTGAATCGGCTAGCGGGGCCTCCTACAATGAGCAGTTCTTC
few | TRBJ1-5 | - | TRBV5-8 | CASSSRGEWPQHF | TGTGCCAGCAGCTCTAGAGGAGAATGGCCCCAGCATTTT
few | TRBJ1-2 | - | TRBV12-3/TRBV12-4 | CASTQGNYGYTF | TGTGCCAGCACCCAAGGGAACTATGGCTACACCTTC
few | TRBJ1-1 | TRBD1 | TRBV27 | CASSPSDRGLPLNTEAFF | TGTGCCAGCAGTCCGTCGGACAGGGGGCTTCCATTGAACACTGAAGCTTTCTTT
many | TRBJ2-1 | TRBD2 | TRBV6-4 | CASSEKAGGYNEQFF | TGTGCCAGCAGTGAAAAAGCGGGGGGGTACAATGAGCAGTTCTTC
many | TRBJ2-5 | - | TRBV6-2/TRBV6-3 | CASSYSTETQYF | TGTGCCAGCAGTTACTCGACAGAGACCCAGTACTTC
few | TRBJ2-1 | - | TRBV7-3 | CASSPLGGDEQFF | TGTGCCAGCAGCCCCCTGGGCGGGGATGAGCAGTTCTTC
- | TRBJ1-2 | TRBD1 | TRBV28 | CASSPHGDRVGYTF | TGTGCCAGCAGCCCCCATGGGGACAGGGTCGGCTACACCTTC
few | TRBJ1-6 | TRBD1 | TRBV4-3 | CASSINRGDSPLHF | TGCGCCAGCAGTATTAACAGGGGGGATTCACCCCTCCACTTT
- | TRBJ2-5 | - | TRBV29-1 | CSVGPGAETQYF | TGCAGCGTGGGCCCGGGGGCCGAGACCCAGTACTTC
few | TRBJ2-5 | - | TRBV27 | CASSAPGWETQYF | TGTGCCAGCAGCGCTCCAGGGTGGGAGACCCAGTACTTC
few | TRBJ2-1 | TRBD1 | TRBV20-1 | CSADVGQASYNEQFF | TGCAGTGCTGATGTGGGACAGGCCTCCTACAATGAGCAGTTCTTC
few | TRBJ2-2 | - | TRBV24-1 | CATSDTGRGTGELFF | TGTGCCACCAGTGATACCGGAAGAGGCACCGGGGAGCTGTTTTTT
- | TRBJ2-7 | - | TRBV7-9 | CASSSPEGFYEQYF | TGTGCCAGCAGCTCACCCGAGGGATTCTACGAGCAGTACTTC
few | TRBJ2-6 | - | TRBV10-3 | CAISESKSPGPSDVLTF | TGTGCCATCAGTGAGTCGAAGTCGCCAGGCCCCTCGGACGTCCTGACTTTC
many | TRBJ1-1 | - | TRBV7-9 | CASSPQGYKNTEAFF | TGTGCCAGCAGCCCACAGGGATATAAGAACACTGAAGCTTTCTTT
few | TRBJ2-2 | TRBD2 | TRBV4-2 | CASSPPAGGLNTGELFF | TGTGCCAGCAGCCCTCCAGCGGGGGGCCTAAACACCGGGGAGCTGTTTTTT
- | TRBJ2-1 | TRBD2 | TRBV27 | CASSPASGGYNEQFF | TGTGCCAGCAGTCCAGCTAGCGGGGGATACAATGAGCAGTTCTTC
- | TRBJ2-7 | - | TRBV2 | CASSLGEQYF | TGTGCCAGCAGCCTCGGGGAGCAGTACTTC
few | TRBJ2-2 | TRBD1 | TRBV11-2 | CASRIPGQGAGELFF | TGTGCCAGCAGGATACCGGGACAGGGCGCCGGGGAGCTGTTTTTT
few | TRBJ1-4 | TRBD1 | TRBV12-3/TRBV12-4 | CASSPQGAQGEKLFF | TGTGCCAGCAGTCCACAGGGGGCCCAGGGTGAAAAACTGTTTTTT
- | TRBJ2-3 | TRBD1 | TRBV5-1 | CASSVQGAPTDTQYF | TGCGCCAGCAGCGTCCAGGGGGCCCCCACAGATACGCAGTATTTT
few | TRBJ1-3 | - | TRBV24-1 | CATSSSSSGNTIYF | TGTGCCACCAGTAGTTCGAGCTCTGGAAACACCATATATTTT
- | TRBJ2-4 | - | TRBV21-1 | CASTKRGFGNIQYF | TGTGCCAGCACCAAACGGGGGTTTGGAAACATTCAGTACTTC
once | TRBJ2-7 | TRBD1 | TRBV7-7 | CASSLGTGVDEQYF | TGTGCCAGCAGCTTAGGGACAGGGGTCGACGAGCAGTACTTC
- | TRBJ2-7 | TRBD1 | TRBV4-3 | CASSQEGQDPDEQYF | TGCGCCAGCAGCCAAGAAGGACAGGATCCCGACGAGCAGTACTTC
- | TRBJ1-2 | TRBD1 | TRBV27 | CASSLRSGGIQGYTF | TGTGCCAGCAGTTTAAGGTCAGGGGGCATCCAAGGCTACACCTTC
- | TRBJ2-5 | TRBD2 | TRBV7-7 | CASSLIQRGDQETQYF | TGTGCTAGCAGCTTAATCCAGCGGGGAGACCAAGAGACCCAGTACTTC
- | TRBJ2-3 | - | TRBV7-3 | CASSGWGDTQYF | TGTGCCAGCAGCGGGTGGGGCGATACGCAGTATTTT
- | TRBJ2-2 | TRBD1 | TRBV20-1 | CSARGTGTGGPGELFF | TGCAGTGCTAGGGGCACCGGGACAGGGGGCCCCGGGGAGCTGTTTTTT
- | TRBJ1-6 | TRBD1 | TRBV5-8 | CASSSGTGYNSPLHF | TGTGCCAGCAGCTCCGGGACAGGGTATAATTCACCCCTCCACTTT
- | TRBJ1-6 | - | TRBV20-1 | CSASPGPMGSPLHF | TGCAGTGCTAGTCCGGGGCCGATGGGTTCACCCCTCCACTTT
few | TRBJ2-5 | TRBD2 | TRBV20-1 | CSATTSGGSRAQYF | TGCAGTGCTACGACTAGCGGGGGGAGCAGAGCCCAGTACTTC